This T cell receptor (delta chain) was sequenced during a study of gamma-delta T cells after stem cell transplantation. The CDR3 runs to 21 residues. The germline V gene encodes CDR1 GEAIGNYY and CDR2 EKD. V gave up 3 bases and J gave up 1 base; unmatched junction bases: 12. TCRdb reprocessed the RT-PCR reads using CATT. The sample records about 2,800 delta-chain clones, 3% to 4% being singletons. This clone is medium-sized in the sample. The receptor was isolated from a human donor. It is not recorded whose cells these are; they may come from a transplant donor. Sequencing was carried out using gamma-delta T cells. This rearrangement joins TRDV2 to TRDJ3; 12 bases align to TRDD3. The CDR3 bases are TGTGCCTGTGACCGGATACTGGGGGATACTCCGGGGTCCTGGGACACCCGACAGATGTTTTTC. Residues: CACDRILGDTPGSWDTRQMFF.